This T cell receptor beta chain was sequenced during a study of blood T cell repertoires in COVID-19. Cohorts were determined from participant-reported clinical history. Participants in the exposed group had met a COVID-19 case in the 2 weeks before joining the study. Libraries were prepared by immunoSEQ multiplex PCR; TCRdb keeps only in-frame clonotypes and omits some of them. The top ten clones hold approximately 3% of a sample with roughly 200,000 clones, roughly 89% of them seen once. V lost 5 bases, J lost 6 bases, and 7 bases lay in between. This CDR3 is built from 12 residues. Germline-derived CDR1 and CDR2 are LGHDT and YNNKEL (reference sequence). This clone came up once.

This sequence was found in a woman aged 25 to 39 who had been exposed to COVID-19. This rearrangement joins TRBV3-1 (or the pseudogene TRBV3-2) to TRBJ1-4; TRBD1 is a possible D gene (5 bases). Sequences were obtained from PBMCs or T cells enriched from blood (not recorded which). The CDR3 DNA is TGTGCCAGCAGCGGGGGGGATGAAAAACTGTTTTTT. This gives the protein CASSGGDEKLFF.